The 31 T cell receptor beta chains given below trace back to one sample, sequenced in a study of response to subunit inactivated influenza vaccine. TCRdb redid the calling of the RT-PCR reads with MiXCR, one entry per CDR3 protein. The sample has roughly 780,000 distinct CDR3 sequences; around 18% are singletons. The sample consisted of PBMCs from blood, taken roughly 5 days after vaccination. The receptors were gathered from a man aged 45-65 years who received an inactivated influenza vaccine.

The table lists this clonotype with a few counts. J is TRBJ1-2 and V is TRBV12-3 or TRBV12-4; D call uncertain. The length of the CDR3 is 14 residues. V dropped 6 bases and J dropped 0 bases, with 11 bases sitting between them. Here the CDR3 reads CASRSTNANYGYTF. The CDR3, as DNA: TGTGCCAGCAGGTCCACAAACGCTAACTATGGCTACACCTTC.

The V and J genes are TRBV10-3 and TRBJ2-2; 10 nucleotides line up with TRBD1. V was clipped by 5 bases and J by 5 bases; unmatched bases: 2. From germline, CDR1 is ENHRY and CDR2 SYGVKD. The CDR3 loop spans 14 amino acids. CDR3 nucleotides: TGTGCCATCAGTCGGGACAGGGGTACCGGGGAGCTGTTTTTT. This encodes CAISRDRGTGELFF.

This clonotype was found a few times. This CDR3 reads CASSWTQNTEAFF. As DNA, the CDR3 is TGTGCCAGCAGTTGGACACAAAACACTGAAGCTTTCTTT. The chain has TRBV12-3 or TRBV12-4 and TRBJ1-1; possibly TRBD1 for D (5 bases). V dropped 4 bases and J dropped 2 bases, with 8 bases sitting between them. This CDR3 spans 13 amino acids.

The chain is built from TRBV7-9 and TRBJ2-7; 8 nucleotides align to TRBD1. In germline, CDR1 is SEHNR, CDR2 FQNEAQ (reference sequence). The V and J ends lost 5 bases and 2 bases, in that order; junction bases with no gene match: 8. The CDR3 extends over 15 amino acids. The CDR3 nucleotides are TGTGCCAGCAGCCAACGGGACAGGCAACCCTACGAGCAGTACTTC. Translation: CASSQRDRQPYEQYF.

This clonotype has just a few counts. The V gene is TRBV7-2, the J gene TRBJ2-7, with D tentatively TRBD2 (6 bases). Germline V gene sequence: CDR1 SGHTA, CDR2 FQGNSA. With 0 bases removed from V and 0 bases from J, the gap between germline ends came to 18 bases. The length of the CDR3 is 18 residues. The CDR3: CASSLARDWDSISYEQYF. The CDR3 DNA follows: TGTGCCAGCAGCTTAGCAAGAGATTGGGACTCCATCTCCTACGAGCAGTACTTC.

At least ten counts were recorded for this clonotype. This chain uses TRBV5-1 with TRBJ2-3, with TRBD2 identical over 9 bases. The CDR3 has 16 amino acids. Trimming took 0 bases from V and 2 from J; bases not matched to a gene: 4. The germline V gene encodes CDR1 SGHRS and CDR2 YFSETQ. CDR3 in amino acids: CASSLGLAETTDTQYF. CDR3 DNA sequence: TGCGCCAGCAGCTTGGGACTAGCGGAGACCACAGATACGCAGTATTTT.

In this sample, this clonotype turned up many times. This chain connects TRBV10-3 to TRBJ2-7, with D uncertain. V shed 0 bases and J shed 4 bases, with 10 bases lying between them. This CDR3 region has 14 residues. The germline V gene encodes CDR1 ENHRY and CDR2 SYGVKD. CDR3 loop: CAISESGRGYEQYF. The CDR3 DNA follows: TGTGCCATCAGTGAGTCGGGTCGAGGATACGAGCAGTACTTC.

This clonotype was counted between two and nine times. CDR3 protein: CASQGVAKNIQYF. In DNA, the CDR3 is TGTGCCAGCCAGGGGGTAGCCAAAAACATTCAGTACTTC. This chain uses TRBV28 with TRBJ2-4, with TRBD1 matching 7 bases. There are 13 residues in the CDR3. V lost 8 bases and J lost 0; bases outside the gene matches: 1. Germline V lookup: CDR1 MDHEN, CDR2 SYDVKM.

This clonotype turned up a few times. The chain recombines TRBV20-1 with TRBJ2-3; TRBD2 might be the D (5 bases). V was trimmed by 5 bases and J by 2 bases, leaving 14 bases between them. This CDR3 spans 14 amino acids. CDR1 is DFQATT and CDR2 is SNEGSKA in the germline V gene (reference sequence). CDR3 bases: TGCAGTGCTCCGGTCCGGGGATACACAGATACGCAGTATTTT. Translation gives CSAPVRGYTDTQYF.

This clonotype was counted between two and nine times. V gene TRBV3-1 combines with J gene TRBJ2-7, with TRBD1 identical over 7 bases. CDR3 length equals 14 residues. The junction had 8 bases not matched to a gene; V was cut back by 3 bases and J by 6 bases. Germline CDR1 is LGHDT and CDR2 is YNNKEL (reference sequence). CDR3 loop: CASSHHRQGLEQYF. CDR3 coding DNA: TGTGCCAGCAGCCACCATCGACAGGGCCTCGAGCAGTACTTC.

This clonotype was picked up a small number of times. The rearrangement joins TRBV4-1 to TRBJ2-1, with D possibly being TRBD2 (6 bases). Trimming took off 0 bases at V and 0 bases at J, with 12 bases between the two ends. Germline V CDR1 and CDR2: MGHRA, YSYEKL. The length of the CDR3 is 17 residues. For the CDR3, the DNA is TGCGCCAGCAGCCAAGACCGGGGGATTAGCTCCTACAATGAGCAGTTCTTC. It translates to CASSQDRGISSYNEQFF.

This chain uses TRBV29-1 with TRBJ2-1; D is perhaps TRBD1 or TRBD2 (5 bases each). V shed 8 bases and J shed 6 bases, with 14 bases lying between them. Germline V lookup: CDR1 SQVTM, CDR2 ANQGSEA. CDR3 length equals 12 residues. CDR3: CSTRGAVNEQFF. Here the CDR3 DNA reads TGCAGCACAAGGGGAGCCGTCAATGAGCAGTTCTTC.

This clonotype turned up a few times. The CDR3 DNA sequence: TGCGCCAGCAGCTACCTAGACAGGGGCCCCGAGCAGTACTTC. This gives the protein CASSYLDRGPEQYF. This rearrangement joins TRBV5-1 to TRBJ2-7, with 8 positions matching TRBD1. V was pared by 3 bases and J by 6 bases, with 8 bases of the junction left unmatched. The V gene's germline CDR1 is SGHRS and CDR2 YFSETQ. The CDR3 consists of 14 residues.

This clonotype came up many times. This chain links TRBV29-1 with TRBJ2-7; D is perhaps TRBD1 (6 bases). V was trimmed by 2 bases and J by 6 bases, leaving 11 bases between them. The CDR3 has 12 amino acids. Germline values: CDR1 SQVTM, CDR2 ANQGSEA. This CDR3 is CSVEKQGSEQYF. DNA for the CDR3: TGCAGCGTTGAAAAACAGGGCTCCGAGCAGTACTTC.

This clonotype has only a few counts. The rearrangement joins TRBV5-1 to TRBJ2-1, with TRBD1 matching 7 bases. CDR3 size: 13 residues. CDR1 and CDR2 (germline): SGHRS, YFSETQ. V lost 4 bases and J lost 6; bases outside the gene matches: 4. The CDR3 sequence is CASSNDRANEQFF. DNA for the CDR3: TGCGCCAGCAGCAATGACAGGGCCAATGAGCAGTTCTTC.

The rearrangement links TRBV4-2 to TRBJ2-3; 11 bases are shared with TRBD2. Looked up from germline, CDR1 is LGHNA and CDR2 is YNFKEQ. J gave up 0 bases and V 1 base, and 21 bases lay outside the gene matches. This CDR3 is built from 23 residues. CDR3 in DNA: TGTGCCAGCAGCCAAGTTCTCTGGATGCCCGGGTTGGGACTAGCGGATAGCACAGATACGCAGTATTTT. This codes for CASSQVLWMPGLGLADSTDTQYF.

The chain is built from TRBV6-1 and TRBJ2-3, with no clear D. The germline V and J ends were trimmed by 4 bases and 1 base, with 6 bases remaining between them. The germline gives CDR1 MNHNS, CDR2 SASEGT. The length of the CDR3 is 13 residues. CDR3 sequence (DNA): TGTGCCAGCAGTGCCCCGGGCACAGATACGCAGTATTTT. Protein product: CASSAPGTDTQYF.

In this sample, this clonotype turned up a few times. At one of its ends the junction is not consistent with the germline gene, which may arise from a read error. The chain employs TRBV7-8 and TRBJ2-1; 9 bases line up with TRBD2. The CDR3 is made up of 19 amino acids. In germline, CDR1 is SGHVS, CDR2 FQNEAQ. The CDR3 DNA reads TGTGCCAGCAGTTTAGGGCCTAGCGGGACCCTCAGGGCATACAATGAGCAGTTCTTC. This sequence encodes CASSLGPSGTLRAYNEQFF.

This clonotype was recorded a few times. The V and J genes are TRBV20-1 and TRBJ2-1; 7 positions agree with TRBD1. There are 15 residues in the CDR3. J gave up 4 bases and V 8 bases, and 14 bases lay outside the gene matches. Germline CDR1 reads DFQATT; CDR2 reads SNEGSKA (reference sequence). The CDR3 loop is CSCSPPGQIYNEQFF. The CDR3 DNA is TGCAGTTGCTCGCCTCCGGGACAGATTTACAATGAGCAGTTCTTC.

This clonotype has only one observation. The rearrangement links TRBV5-1 to TRBJ2-3; D is undetermined. This CDR3 contains 16 residues. Looked up from germline, CDR1 is SGHRS and CDR2 is YFSETQ. The ends were cut back, 0 bases at V and 2 bases at J, with 13 bases in the middle. The CDR3 DNA reads TGCGCCAGCAGCTTGGGGGCTAGTTCTTCCACAGATACGCAGTATTTT. As protein: CASSLGASSSTDTQYF. Supplemented by reference TRBV5-1 and TRBJ2-3, the full variable domain reads KAGVTQTPRYLIKTRGQQVTLSCSPISGHRSVSWYQQTPGQGLQFLFEYFSETQRNKGNFPGRFSGRQFSNSRSEMNVSTLELGDSALYLCASSLGASSSTDTQYFGPGTRLTVL.

This clonotype has a handful of counts. V gene TRBV12-3 or TRBV12-4 combines with J gene TRBJ1-1; D is unresolved. V was cut by 2 bases and J by 11 bases, with 15 bases left in between. The CDR3 spans 13 residues. The CDR3 loop reads CASSLREPQRAFF. For the CDR3, the DNA is TGTGCCAGCAGTTTACGGGAACCCCAAAGGGCTTTCTTT.

This clonotype was seen many times. The V gene is TRBV14, the J gene TRBJ1-1; no firm D call. CDR1 is SGHDN and CDR2 is FVKESK in the germline V gene. V shed 6 bases and J shed 5 bases, with 10 bases lying between them. The CDR3 consists of 12 residues. The CDR3 reads CASRHLGTEAFF. The CDR3 DNA follows: TGTGCCAGCAGACATCTGGGGACTGAAGCTTTCTTT.

There are many counts of this clonotype. The J gene is TRBJ2-7, the V gene TRBV6-5; perhaps TRBD2 as D (6 bases). V lost 2 bases and J 7 bases, leaving 15 bases between the germline ends. CDR1 and CDR2 from the germline V gene are MNHEY and SVGAGI. The CDR3 runs 14 residues. CDR3 region: CASSYALGRGEQYF. Here the CDR3 DNA reads TGTGCCAGCAGTTACGCCCTCGGACGGGGGGAGCAGTACTTC.

The chain uses TRBV7-2 and TRBJ2-3; D perhaps matches TRBD2 (5 bases). Germline V gives CDR1 SGHTA, CDR2 FQGNSA. CDR3 length equals 15 residues. V was clipped by 5 bases and J by 1 base, with 13 bases between them. CDR3 residues: CASSPQWGGTDTQYF. The CDR3 DNA reads TGTGCCAGCAGCCCCCAGTGGGGAGGCACAGATACGCAGTATTTT.

This clonotype was observed a few times. This sequence joins TRBV9 and TRBJ1-1; D gene ambiguous. V lost 0 bases and J 3 bases, leaving 9 bases between the germline ends. CDR1 is SGDLS, CDR2 YYNGEE, per germline. CDR3 length: 14 amino acids. The CDR3 nucleotides read TGTGCCAGCAGCGTAGCTACAAGGGACACTGAAGCTTTCTTT. Amino acids: CASSVATRDTEAFF.

The table lists this clonotype with a few counts. V gene TRBV6-2 or TRBV6-3 combines with J gene TRBJ2-7, with 7 bases fitting TRBD1. Trimming took 10 bases from V and 3 from J; bases not matched to a gene: 12. CDR1 is MNHEY and CDR2 is SVGEGT in the germline V gene. The CDR3 extends over 14 amino acids. The CDR3 bases are TGTGCCACCGAGACAGGGACCGCGATCTACGAGCAGTACTTC. Its protein product is CATETGTAIYEQYF.

This clonotype has more than one count but fewer than ten. The chain couples TRBV4-1 to TRBJ1-5; 7 bases agree with TRBD1. The CDR3 loop spans 15 amino acids. V shed 0 bases, J shed 5 bases, and the junction held 4 bases outside the gene matches. Germline CDR1 is MGHRA and CDR2 is YSYEKL. CDR3 region: CASSQERGGHQPQHF. The CDR3 nucleotides read TGCGCCAGCAGCCAAGAGAGAGGGGGCCATCAGCCCCAGCATTTT.

There are a few counts of this clonotype. The chain joins TRBV19 to TRBJ2-7, with 7 bases lining up with TRBD1. With 7 bases clipped from V and 5 bases from J, the junction kept 8 bases outside the gene matches. Germline lookup yields CDR1 LNHDA and CDR2 SQIVND (reference sequence). This CDR3 has 13 residues. The CDR3 spells CASKGGRVNEQYF. The CDR3 nucleotides are TGTGCCAGTAAAGGGGGCAGGGTCAACGAGCAGTACTTC. Supplemented by reference TRBV19 and TRBJ2-7, the full variable domain reads DGGITQSPKYLFRKEGQNVTLSCEQNLNHDAMYWYRQDPGQGLRLIYYSQIVNDFQKGDIAEGYSVSREKKESFPLTVTSAQKNPTAFYLCASKGGRVNEQYFGPGTRLTVT.

There are a few counts of this clonotype. The chain recombines TRBV29-1 with TRBJ2-7; 11 positions agree with TRBD1. The CDR3 runs 14 residues. With V trimmed by 4 bases and J by 4 bases, 6 bases remained unmatched. Germline V CDR1 and CDR2: SQVTM, ANQGSEA. CDR3 bases: TGCAGCGTTGCTAAAGGGACAGGGGGTTACGAGCAGTACTTC. Its protein product is CSVAKGTGGYEQYF.

There are a few counts of this clonotype. The rearrangement uses TRBV5-1 and TRBJ2-3; 7 bases are a match to TRBD1. Per germline, CDR1 SGHRS and CDR2 YFSETQ. J gave up 1 base and V 4 bases, and 15 bases lay outside the gene matches. The CDR3 runs to 18 residues. As DNA, the CDR3 is TGCGCCAGCAGCCCCGCCGGGACAGCGGCTTTTGGCACAGATACGCAGTATTTT. Translating gives CASSPAGTAAFGTDTQYF.

The gene calls are TRBV7-6 and TRBJ2-2; no definite D call. This CDR3 has 13 residues. The germline V and J ends were trimmed by 5 bases and 9 bases, with 13 bases remaining between them. Germline CDR1 reads SGHVS; CDR2 reads FNYEAQ. CDR3 in amino acids: CASSGYRVRELFF. The CDR3 DNA follows: TGTGCCAGCAGCGGATACCGGGTCAGGGAGCTGTTTTTT.